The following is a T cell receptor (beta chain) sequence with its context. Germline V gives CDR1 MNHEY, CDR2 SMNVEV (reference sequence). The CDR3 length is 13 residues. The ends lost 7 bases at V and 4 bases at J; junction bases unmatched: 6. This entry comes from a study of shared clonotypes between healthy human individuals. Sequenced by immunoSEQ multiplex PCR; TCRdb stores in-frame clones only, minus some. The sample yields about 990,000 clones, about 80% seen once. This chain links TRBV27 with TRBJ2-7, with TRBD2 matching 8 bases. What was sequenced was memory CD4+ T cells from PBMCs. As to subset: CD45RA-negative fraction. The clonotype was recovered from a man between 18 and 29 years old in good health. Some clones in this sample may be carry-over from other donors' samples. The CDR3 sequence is CASMGGGGYEQYF. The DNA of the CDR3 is TGTGCCAGCATGGGGGGCGGGGGGTACGAGCAGTACTTC.